Presented here are 21 T cell receptor beta chains from one specimen sequenced in a study of T-cell reconstitution after alpha-beta-depleted transplantation in children. For TCRbeta, the library was prepared with unique molecular identifiers. TCRdb recomputed calls from the PCR reads with MiXCR, one row per CDR3 protein. The repertoire consists of about 580,000 distinct CDR3 sequences, with over 20% occurring once and the leading ten covering about 35%. The specimen was PBMCs, collected before TCRalphabeta/CD19-depleted stem cell transplant. The origin of the receptors is a boy in the first two years of life with Wiskott-Aldrich syndrome, due to receive a stem cell transplant.

J is TRBJ1-1 and V is TRBV7-9; D is possibly TRBD1 (6 bases). V lost 4 bases to trimming and J lost 6 bases, with 18 bases between them. Germline V gene lookup returns CDR1 SEHNR and CDR2 FQNEAQ (reference sequence). The CDR3 runs to 15 residues. The CDR3 sequence: CASSSFKTGRSEAFF. Written as DNA, the CDR3 is TGTGCCAGCAGCTCCTTTAAAACAGGGAGGTCTGAAGCTTTCTTT.

This chain joins TRBV28 and TRBJ2-2; D may be TRBD1 or TRBD2 (5 bases each). The length of the CDR3 is 15 residues. V lost 6 bases to trimming and J lost 1 base, with 12 bases between them. Germline CDR1 and CDR2: MDHEN and SYDVKM. The CDR3, as DNA: TGTGCCAGCAGGGGGACGACAGAGAACACCGGGGAGCTGTTTTTT. Its protein is CASRGTTENTGELFF.

This chain connects TRBV11-3 to TRBJ2-1, with D hard to call. The ends were cut back, 0 bases at V and 6 bases at J, with 9 bases in the middle. This CDR3 has 14 amino acids. Per the germline V gene, CDR1 is SGHNT and CDR2 is YENEEA. CDR3 coding DNA: TGTGCCAGCAGCTTAGAGCGAACAGCCAATGAGCAGTTCTTC. This gives the protein CASSLERTANEQFF.

This rearrangement joins TRBV7-9 to TRBJ2-1; D might be TRBD1 (5 bases). This CDR3 has 14 amino acids. Between the trimmed V and J ends, which lost 4 bases and 7 bases, there was a span of 14 bases. Looked up from germline, CDR1 is SEHNR and CDR2 is FQNEAQ (reference sequence). As DNA, the CDR3 is TGTGCCAGCAGCTCCCGAGCAGGGAATAATGAGCAGTTCTTC. Its translation is CASSSRAGNNEQFF.

V and J are TRBV5-1 and TRBJ2-7, with 11 bases that match TRBD2. This CDR3 is 16 amino acids long. V lost 0 bases to trimming and J lost 3 bases; unmatched junction nucleotides: 5. Germline V gene data show CDR1 as SGHRS and CDR2 as YFSETQ. Here the CDR3 DNA reads TGCGCCAGCAGCTTGGGGCGACTAGCGGGACACTACGAGCAGTACTTC. Translating it yields CASSLGRLAGHYEQYF.

The chain employs TRBV29-1 and TRBJ1-3, with a tentative D call TRBD1 (5 bases). Germline-derived CDR1 and CDR2 are SQVTM and ANQGSEA. V was shortened by 7 bases and J by 8 bases, with 9 bases between the two germline ends. The CDR3 extends over 10 amino acids. The CDR3, as DNA: TGCAGCGGGGGGGAGGACACCATATATTTT. As protein: CSGGEDTIYF.

This rearrangement joins TRBV9 to TRBJ2-1; D is uncertain. This CDR3 region has 14 residues. CDR1 is SGDLS, CDR2 YYNGEE, per germline. Trimming shortened V by 0 bases and J by 8 bases, and 12 bases separated the two germline ends. The CDR3 bases are TGTGCCAGCAGCGTAGCGACGTCTTCCCATGAGCAGTTCTTC. Amino acid sequence: CASSVATSSHEQFF.

The chain combines TRBV6-5 with TRBJ2-3; D possibly matches TRBD1 or TRBD2 (6 bases each). The V gene lost 5 bases and the J gene lost 0 bases, with 12 bases spanning the gap. This CDR3 comprises 15 residues. Germline assignment: CDR1 MNHEY and CDR2 SVGAGI. CDR3 DNA: TGTGCCAGCAGTACTACGGGGGCCAGCACAGATACGCAGTATTTT. Protein product: CASSTTGASTDTQYF.

This chain connects TRBV10-2 to TRBJ2-1; D gene ambiguous. V was pared by 3 bases and J by 0 bases, with 9 bases between. The CDR3 has 15 residues. CDR1 and CDR2 (germline): WSHSY, SAAADI. The CDR3 here is CASSDSRNSYNEQFF. Here the CDR3 DNA reads TGCGCCAGCAGTGATTCGAGAAACTCCTACAATGAGCAGTTCTTC.

This clonotype was detected only a few times. The CDR3 DNA sequence: TGCAGTGCTAGTAGCCAGTTGATCTATGGCTACACCTTC. This encodes CSASSQLIYGYTF. This sequence joins TRBV20-1 and TRBJ1-2; D call uncertain. Germline V CDR1 and CDR2: DFQATT, SNEGSKA (reference sequence). Trimming removed 3 bases at V and 4 bases at J, with 12 bases between. CDR3 length equals 13 residues.

The gene calls are TRBV20-1 and TRBJ2-7; 7 bases are shared with TRBD2. With V trimmed by 5 bases and J by 2 bases, 6 bases remained unmatched. The CDR3 has 13 residues. CDR1 is DFQATT and CDR2 is SNEGSKA in the germline V gene (reference sequence). CDR3 amino acids: CSAGERGAYEQYF. CDR3 coding DNA: TGCAGTGCTGGGGAGCGGGGAGCCTACGAGCAGTACTTC.

This clonotype has more than one count but fewer than ten. The genes are TRBV5-5 and TRBJ1-1; D perhaps matches TRBD1 (5 bases). Deletions cut 4 bases from V and 0 bases from J, with 10 bases between. Per germline, CDR1 SGHKS and CDR2 YYEKEE (reference sequence). The CDR3 extends over 14 amino acids. The CDR3 DNA follows: TGTGCCAGCAGCCCTCTGGGGCTGAACACTGAAGCTTTCTTT. It encodes CASSPLGLNTEAFF.

The rearrangement links TRBV7-6 to TRBJ1-1, with D perhaps matching TRBD1 (5 bases). Germline V lookup: CDR1 SGHVS, CDR2 FNYEAQ. The CDR3 runs 14 residues. V gave up 5 bases and J gave up 4 bases, with 14 bases separating them. CDR3 in DNA: TGTGCCAGCAGCCCACGCTCAAGGGGCACTGAAGCTTTCTTT. It encodes CASSPRSRGTEAFF.

As regards this clonotype: Relative to the germline gene, one junction end is altered; a read error may explain this. The chain carries TRBV4-2 and TRBJ2-1; 9 positions match TRBD2. Germline V gene lookup returns CDR1 LGHNA and CDR2 YNFKEQ. CDR3 length: 17 residues. The CDR3 spells CASSQEASGRSYNEQFF. CDR3 coding DNA: TGTGCCAGCAGTCAAGAGGCCAGCGGGAGGAGTTACAATGAGCAGTTCTTC.

This clonotype has a handful of counts. V usage is TRBV2 and J usage is TRBJ2-1, with 8 positions matching TRBD2. This CDR3 has 15 residues. Germline V gives CDR1 SNHLY, CDR2 FYNNEI. V gave up 6 bases and J gave up 0 bases; unmatched junction bases: 4. The CDR3 coding sequence is TGTGCCAGCAGGTCGGGGGGGTCCTCCTACAATGAGCAGTTCTTC. Protein product: CASRSGGSSYNEQFF.

This chain uses TRBV15 with TRBJ2-1, with D perhaps TRBD2 (5 bases). The CDR3 runs 11 residues. V was shortened by 5 bases and J by 8 bases, with 7 bases between the two germline ends. Germline loops: CDR1 LNHNV, CDR2 YYDKDF (reference sequence). This CDR3 is CATSVEDEQFF. CDR3 bases: TGTGCCACCAGCGTGGAGGATGAGCAGTTCTTC.

The chain employs TRBV20-1 and TRBJ1-5, with D unresolved. The CDR3 extends over 15 amino acids. Germline loops: CDR1 DFQATT, CDR2 SNEGSKA (reference sequence). V lost 4 bases, J lost 1 base, and 14 bases lay in between. CDR3 nucleotide sequence: TGCAGTGCTAAGACACTCGACAAGAGCAATCAGCCCCAGCATTTT. This gives the protein CSAKTLDKSNQPQHF.

The table lists this clonotype with a few counts. The chain links TRBV28 to TRBJ1-5; D gene ambiguous. This CDR3 has 14 amino acids. V lost 11 bases and J lost 2, with 16 bases in between. Germline values: CDR1 MDHEN, CDR2 SYDVKM. In DNA, the CDR3 is TGTGCCTGCTCGAGGTCGGAACGCAATCAGCCCCAGCATTTT. Translation gives CACSRSERNQPQHF.

The sample holds a few counts of this clonotype. V gene TRBV10-2 combines with J gene TRBJ2-7; D ambiguous. Trimming took off 6 bases at V and 3 bases at J, with 12 bases between the two ends. The germline CDR1 and CDR2 sequences are WSHSY and SAAADI. The CDR3 has 13 residues. CDR3 sequence (DNA): TGCGCCAGCAGGGGGTCAGCGAGCTACGAGCAGTACTTC. Protein product: CASRGSASYEQYF.

The chain has TRBV7-2 and TRBJ1-4; D unresolved. This CDR3 comprises 14 residues. Trimming left V 2 bases short and J 8 bases short, with 12 bases between. CDR1 and CDR2 from the germline V gene are SGHTA and FQGNSA. The CDR3 DNA sequence: TGTGCCAGCAGCTTACAGGCCGGTCGCGAAAAACTGTTTTTT. Its translation: CASSLQAGREKLFF.

The CDR3 region has the DNA TGTGCCAGCGAAAGTATTTTCCGCGGACAAGAGACCCAGTACTTC. Translation gives CASESIFRGQETQYF. The chain links TRBV28 to TRBJ2-5; D unclear. This CDR3 is 15 amino acids long. V was clipped by 8 bases and J by 2 bases, with 18 bases between them. Germline V gene lookup returns CDR1 MDHEN and CDR2 SYDVKM.